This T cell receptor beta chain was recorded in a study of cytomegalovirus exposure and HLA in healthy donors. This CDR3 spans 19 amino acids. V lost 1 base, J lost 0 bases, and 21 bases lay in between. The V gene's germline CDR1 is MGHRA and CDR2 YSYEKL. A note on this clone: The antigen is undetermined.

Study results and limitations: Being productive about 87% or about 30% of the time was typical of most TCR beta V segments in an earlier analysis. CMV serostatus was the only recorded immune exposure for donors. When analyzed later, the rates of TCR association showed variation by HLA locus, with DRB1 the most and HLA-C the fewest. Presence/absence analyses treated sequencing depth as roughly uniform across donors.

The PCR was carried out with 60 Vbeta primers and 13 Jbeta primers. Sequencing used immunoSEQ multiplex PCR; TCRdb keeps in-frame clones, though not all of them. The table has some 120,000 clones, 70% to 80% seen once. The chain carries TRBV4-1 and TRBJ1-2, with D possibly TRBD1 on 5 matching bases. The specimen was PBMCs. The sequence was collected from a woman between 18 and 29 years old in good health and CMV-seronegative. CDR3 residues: CASSQGGVGEGWTNYGYTF. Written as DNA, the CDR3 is TGCGCCAGCAGCCAAGGGGGGGTAGGGGAGGGCTGGACTAACTATGGCTACACCTTC.